This T cell receptor beta chain was identified in a study of human T cells and chemical hapten exposure. About the research overall: Each patient's scalp received weekly diphenylcyclopropenone throughout the approximately 24-week study.

Unique molecular identifiers were affixed to discrete cDNA molecules within the library. TCRdb re-called the RACE reads with MiXCR, one entry per CDR3 protein. This sample has roughly 260,000 distinct CDR3 sequences; more than 6.5% occur once, and the top ten carry about 2.5%. Germline V lookup: CDR1 MNHEY, CDR2 SVGEGT. The CDR3 runs 19 residues. The V end lost 0 bases, the J end lost 0 bases, and 18 bases lay between the germline ends. As to time point: pre-sensitization, week 0. As to treatment: therapeutic diphenylcyclopropenone sensitization with weekly scalp DPC. The sample in question was whole blood, obtained in connection with sensitization to the hapten diphenylcyclopropenone (DPC). This chain links TRBV6-2 or TRBV6-3 with TRBJ2-1, with a weak D call TRBD2 (5 bases). This receptor was taken from a woman aged 40 to 49 with alopecia areata. Some clones in this sample may be carry-over from other donors' samples. The CDR3 region is CASSYSYSGGGSSYNEQFF. As DNA, the CDR3 is TGTGCCAGCAGTTACTCTTACAGTGGCGGAGGTAGCTCCTACAATGAGCAGTTCTTC.